These T cell receptor beta chains were read from a single sample in a study of T cell clonotyping in hematopoietic cell transplantation. Method: immunoSEQ multiplex PCR; TCRdb's copy keeps in-frame clones and lacks some. This repertoire shows some 8,400 clones, less than 90% found once; its top ten account for about 4.3%. The material sequenced was peripheral blood mononuclear cells, taken at the time of graft-versus-host disease after allogeneic stem cell transplant. Receptors originate from a male patient aged 55 to 69 who had an allogeneic stem cell transplant from a related donor, so the T cells may come from the graft donor. Some clones in this sample may be carry-over from other donors' samples. Each CDR3 is given with its conserved first and last residue. Fields, in order: J gene, clone size, V gene, D gene, CDR3 DNA, CDR3 protein. D genes are given only for firm matches. For some rows the clone size is stated as once, few or many, or as a class when expanded; others skip it.

j_gene: TRBJ2-3; abundance: once; v_gene: TRBV10-1; d_gene: TRBD2; CDR3nt: TGCGCCAGCAGTGCAGGACTAGCGGGGTACACAGATACGCAGTATTTT; CDR3aa: CASSAGLAGYTDTQYF
j_gene: TRBJ1-2; abundance: NA; v_gene: TRBV4-3; d_gene: NA; CDR3nt: TGCGCCAGCAGCCAAGTCGCGGGGTATGGCTACACCTTC; CDR3aa: CASSQVAGYGYTF
j_gene: TRBJ2-1; abundance: once; v_gene: TRBV7-9; d_gene: TRBD1; CDR3nt: TGTGCCAGCAGCTACAGGGGCATGGGTGAGCAGTTCTTC; CDR3aa: CASSYRGMGEQFF
j_gene: TRBJ1-2; abundance: NA; v_gene: TRBV19; d_gene: TRBD1; CDR3nt: TGTGCCAGTAGTAGGACAGGGAGGGCTGACTATGGCTACACCTTC; CDR3aa: CASSRTGRADYGYTF
j_gene: TRBJ1-5; abundance: NA; v_gene: TRBV28; d_gene: NA; CDR3nt: TGTGCCAGCAGGGGGGCAGTTAATCAGCCCCAGCATTTT; CDR3aa: CASRGAVNQPQHF
j_gene: TRBJ2-3; abundance: NA; v_gene: TRBV7-8; d_gene: NA; CDR3nt: TGTGCCAGCAGACCGGACGTAGCAGATACGCAGTATTTT; CDR3aa: CASRPDVADTQYF
j_gene: TRBJ2-3; abundance: NA; v_gene: TRBV13; d_gene: TRBD1; CDR3nt: TGTGCCAGCAGCCTCCCCTCCGGGACAGGGACGACAGATACGCAGTATTTT; CDR3aa: CASSLPSGTGTTDTQYF
j_gene: TRBJ2-2; abundance: NA; v_gene: TRBV6-1; d_gene: TRBD2; CDR3nt: TGTGCCAGCAGTGAACTAGCGGGCTACACCGGGGAGCTGTTTTTT; CDR3aa: CASSELAGYTGELFF
j_gene: TRBJ1-2; abundance: NA; v_gene: TRBV15; d_gene: NA; CDR3nt: TGTGCCACCAGCAGAGATTCCCTTTTGACACGCAATTATGGCTACACCTTC; CDR3aa: CATSRDSLLTRNYGYTF
j_gene: TRBJ2-5; abundance: once; v_gene: TRBV7-8; d_gene: NA; CDR3nt: TGTGCCAGCAGCGAACTTGGGGTCGGGGGAGAGACCCAGTACTTC; CDR3aa: CASSELGVGGETQYF
j_gene: TRBJ1-5; abundance: NA; v_gene: TRBV6-6; d_gene: NA; CDR3nt: TGTGCCAGCAGTTACTCGACCGGGAGTAATCAGCCCCAGCATTTT; CDR3aa: CASSYSTGSNQPQHF
j_gene: TRBJ2-5; abundance: NA; v_gene: TRBV4-2; d_gene: TRBD1; CDR3nt: TGTGCCAGCAGCCAAGTGGACAGGAAGGAAGGAGAGACCCAGTACTTC; CDR3aa: CASSQVDRKEGETQYF
j_gene: TRBJ1-5; abundance: NA; v_gene: TRBV19; d_gene: TRBD1; CDR3nt: TGTGCCAGTAGTGTCGGGACAGGGAAAAGATCTAGCAATCAGCCCCAGCATTTT; CDR3aa: CASSVGTGKRSSNQPQHF
j_gene: TRBJ1-1; abundance: NA; v_gene: TRBV7-9; d_gene: TRBD1; CDR3nt: TGTGCCAGCAGCTTAGGGACAGGGATGAACACTGAAGCTTTCTTT; CDR3aa: CASSLGTGMNTEAFF
j_gene: TRBJ1-2; abundance: NA; v_gene: TRBV7-9; d_gene: NA; CDR3nt: TGTGCCAGCAGCTCCCAACCGGGATCGACTTATGGCTACACCTTC; CDR3aa: CASSSQPGSTYGYTF
j_gene: TRBJ1-4; abundance: NA; v_gene: TRBV29-1; d_gene: NA; CDR3nt: TGCAGCGTTGTCGGACAGAATAATGAAAAACTGTTTTTT; CDR3aa: CSVVGQNNEKLFF
j_gene: TRBJ2-7; abundance: NA; v_gene: TRBV29-1; d_gene: TRBD1; CDR3nt: TGCAGCGTTGCAGGGGGCAGGGTCTACGAGCAGTACTTC; CDR3aa: CSVAGGRVYEQYF
j_gene: TRBJ2-7; abundance: NA; v_gene: TRBV7-3; d_gene: TRBD2; CDR3nt: TGTGCCAGCAGCTTAGGCGGGGGAGGCGAGCAGTACTTC; CDR3aa: CASSLGGGGEQYF
j_gene: TRBJ1-5; abundance: NA; v_gene: TRBV5-8; d_gene: NA; CDR3nt: TGTGCCAGCCGCCTTAGGGGGAATCAGCCCCAGCATTTT; CDR3aa: CASRLRGNQPQHF
j_gene: TRBJ2-7; abundance: NA; v_gene: TRBV25-1; d_gene: TRBD1; CDR3nt: TGTGCCAGCCTGGGACAGGGCTCCTACGAGCAGTACTTC; CDR3aa: CASLGQGSYEQYF
j_gene: TRBJ1-3; abundance: NA; v_gene: TRBV5-4; d_gene: NA; CDR3nt: TGTGCCAGCAGCCTTATCTCTGGAAACACCATATATTTT; CDR3aa: CASSLISGNTIYF
j_gene: TRBJ1-2; abundance: NA; v_gene: TRBV4-1; d_gene: NA; CDR3nt: TGCGCCAGCAGCCCCTTCCTGACTGACTATGGCTACACCTTC; CDR3aa: CASSPFLTDYGYTF
j_gene: TRBJ1-6; abundance: NA; v_gene: TRBV18; d_gene: NA; CDR3nt: TGTGCCAGCTCACCGGGGGGGACCAATTCACCCCTCCACTTT; CDR3aa: CASSPGGTNSPLHF
j_gene: TRBJ1-6; abundance: NA; v_gene: TRBV9; d_gene: NA; CDR3nt: TGTGCCAGCAGCGTAGGACCCCCTAAAGGCAATTCACCCCTCCACTTT; CDR3aa: CASSVGPPKGNSPLHF
j_gene: TRBJ2-3; abundance: once; v_gene: TRBV9; d_gene: NA; CDR3nt: TGTGCCAGCAGCGTCAGAGATATCACAGATACGCAGTATTTT; CDR3aa: CASSVRDITDTQYF
j_gene: TRBJ1-2; abundance: NA; v_gene: TRBV6-5; d_gene: NA; CDR3nt: TGTGCCAGCAGTTACTCTGGTGGAGTAAACTATGGCTACACCTTC; CDR3aa: CASSYSGGVNYGYTF
j_gene: TRBJ1-3; abundance: NA; v_gene: TRBV30; d_gene: NA; CDR3nt: TGTGCCTGGAGCCGGGCCCTGAACGGCGGAAACACCATATATTTT; CDR3aa: CAWSRALNGGNTIYF
j_gene: TRBJ2-4; abundance: NA; v_gene: TRBV29-1; d_gene: NA; CDR3nt: TGCAGCGTTGAAGTCGTAAATAAAAACATTCAGTACTTC; CDR3aa: CSVEVVNKNIQYF